This entry describes one TCR beta chain. The antigen is undetermined. Other DNA sequences in the sample encode the same CDR3. The timepoints at which blood was sampled were baseline, cycle 4 day 1, and cycle 7 day 1. Repertoires were generated with immunoSEQ multiplex PCR, while TCRdb's copy carries only in-frame clones and drops some. Counted here are roughly 73,000 clones, about four fifths occurring once; the ten biggest clones make up 0.8% to 1.1%. The data were taken from a study of OX40 agonist ivuxolimab in advanced cancers. The overall study: Patients received ivuxolimab, an agonistic anti-OX40 (CD134) antibody. Partial responses were seen in three patients, one with hepatocellular carcinoma and two with cutaneous melanoma.

Germline CDR1 and CDR2: MNHNS and SASEGT. V was clipped by 7 bases and J by 4 bases, with 17 bases between them. CDR3 size: 15 residues. Whole-study results and caveats: Doses of 0.1 to 3.0 mg/kg were accompanied by clonal expansion of CD4+ and CD8+ blood T cells by week 6.

V and J are TRBV6-1 and TRBJ1-5, with no clear D. This receptor was taken from an adult with an advanced solid tumor such as melanoma, head and neck, liver or kidney cancer. The sequences come from CD4+ or CD8+ T cells sorted from blood, collected in a trial of the OX40 agonist ivuxolimab. DNA for the CDR3: TGTGCCAGCACTCCCGGGTCCGGTCTAAATCAGCCCCAGCATTTT. This sequence encodes CASTPGSGLNQPQHF.